The source of this TCR beta chain is a study of shared clonotypes between healthy human individuals. The naive CD8 subset, CD45RO-negative cells positively selected for CCR7, excluded terminally differentiated effector memory CD45RA+ cells. There are a few counts of this clone. Other DNA sequences in the sample encode the same CDR3. The CDR3 has 12 residues. V was trimmed by 6 bases and J by 1 base, leaving 6 bases between them. The germline CDR1 and CDR2 sequences are SEHNR and FQNEAQ (reference sequence). Several immunoSEQ 96-well plates shared each subset's DNA, each plate a replicate. This table comes from immunoSEQ multiplex PCR, and its TCRdb copy is limited to in-frame clones, with some not included. The sample yields around 550,000 clones, approximately 96% seen once.

The sample consisted of naive CD8+ T cells sorted from blood. The rearrangement joins TRBV7-9 to TRBJ1-1; D uncertain. The clonotype comes from a woman in her 30s in good health. The CDR3 loop is CASRQENTEAFF. CDR3 DNA sequence: TGTGCCAGCAGACAAGAGAACACTGAAGCTTTCTTT.